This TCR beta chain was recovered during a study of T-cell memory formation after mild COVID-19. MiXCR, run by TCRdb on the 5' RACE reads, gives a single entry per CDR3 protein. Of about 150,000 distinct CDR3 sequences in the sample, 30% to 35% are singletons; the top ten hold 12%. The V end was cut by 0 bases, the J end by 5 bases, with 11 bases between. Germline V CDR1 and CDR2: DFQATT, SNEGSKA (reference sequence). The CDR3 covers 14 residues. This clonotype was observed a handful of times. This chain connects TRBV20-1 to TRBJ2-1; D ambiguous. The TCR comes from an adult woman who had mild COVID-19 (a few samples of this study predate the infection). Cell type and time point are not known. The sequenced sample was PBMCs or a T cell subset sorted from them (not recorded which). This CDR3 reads CSARELEWDNEQFF. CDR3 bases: TGCAGTGCTAGAGAGCTAGAATGGGACAATGAGCAGTTCTTC.